These 28 T cell receptor beta chains originate from one sample sequenced in a study of blood T cell repertoires in COVID-19. Sequenced by immunoSEQ multiplex PCR; TCRdb stores in-frame clones only, minus some. The sample shows fewer than 350,000 clones, 85% to 95% of them seen only once. The sample was PBMCs or T cells enriched from blood (not recorded which). Receptor source: a man aged 40-49 years who had been exposed to COVID-19.

The CDR3 loop reads CASSQDLAGGVIRLGELFF. The CDR3 nucleotides read TGTGCCAGCAGCCAGGATTTAGCGGGAGGGGTAATCCGTCTCGGGGAGCTGTTTTTT. The chain combines TRBV4-2 with TRBJ2-2; 11 nucleotides align to TRBD2. The trim removed 3 bases at V and 7 bases at J, leaving 16 bases unmatched. Per the germline V gene, CDR1 is LGHNA and CDR2 is YNFKEQ. The CDR3 has 19 residues.

The V and J genes are TRBV24-1 and TRBJ1-5, with a possible D match to TRBD1 (6 bases). Germline CDR1 and CDR2: KGHDR and SFDVKD. The CDR3 is made up of 15 amino acids. The V and J ends lost 2 bases and 5 bases respectively, with 12 bases between them. CDR3 sequence: CATSDSQAGDQPQHF. The CDR3 region has the DNA TGTGCCACCAGTGATTCACAGGCAGGGGATCAGCCCCAGCATTTT.

This clone showed up just once. The CDR3 protein is CASSGSGRGPSYEQYF. The DNA for the CDR3 is TGTGCCAGCAGTGGGAGTGGCAGGGGCCCGTCCTACGAGCAGTACTTC. The V and J genes are TRBV6-1 and TRBJ2-7; D is perhaps TRBD1 (6 bases). The CDR3 loop spans 16 amino acids. Germline-derived CDR1 and CDR2 are MNHNS and SASEGT. Trimming cost V 4 bases and J 1 base, with 17 bases left between them.

The chain has TRBV11-3 and TRBJ2-7, with no clear D. The germline V and J ends were trimmed by 5 bases and 1 base, with 6 bases remaining between them. Germline CDR1 and CDR2: SGHNT and YENEEA. CDR3 length: 12 amino acids. The CDR3 spells CASSPRSYEQYF. CDR3 nucleotides: TGTGCCAGCAGCCCCCGTTCCTACGAGCAGTACTTC.

DNA for the CDR3: TGTGCCAGTAGTCCCGCCTCTATAGCGGGAGGAGCCTACGAGCAGTACTTC. Residues: CASSPASIAGGAYEQYF. The rearrangement joins TRBV19 to TRBJ2-7; 10 nucleotides match TRBD2. The CDR3 has 17 amino acids. The germline V gene has CDR1 LNHDA and CDR2 SQIVND (reference sequence). With V trimmed by 5 bases and J by 2 bases, 12 bases remained unmatched.

The V gene is TRBV28, the J gene TRBJ1-5; D not certain. This CDR3 is 15 amino acids long. Germline lookup yields CDR1 MDHEN and CDR2 SYDVKM. Trimming cost V 5 bases and J 0 bases, with 11 bases left between them. This CDR3 is CASSLRAFSNQPQHF. DNA for the CDR3: TGTGCCAGCAGTCTGAGGGCGTTTAGCAATCAGCCCCAGCATTTT.

This rearrangement joins TRBV5-1 to TRBJ2-2; 10 bases map to TRBD2. V lost 4 bases and J lost 4; bases outside the gene matches: 13. The CDR3 spans 18 residues. Germline V gives CDR1 SGHRS, CDR2 YFSETQ. CDR3 sequence reads: CASSVARRGLATTGELFF. The CDR3 nucleotides are TGCGCCAGCAGCGTCGCCCGAAGGGGACTAGCGACCACCGGGGAGCTGTTTTTT.

This clone appeared a single time. V and J are TRBV30 and TRBJ1-6, with 7 bases matching TRBD1. Losses at the gene ends were 1 base for V and 9 bases for J; bases not matched to a gene: 3. CDR3 length: 13 amino acids. The germline CDR1 and CDR2 sequences are GTSNPN and SVGIG (reference sequence). The CDR3 nucleotides are TGTGCCTGGAGTGACAGGGGAGGTTCACCCCTCCACTTT. Translating gives CAWSDRGGSPLHF. The variable domain in full, completed from reference TRBV30 and TRBJ1-6, reads SQTIHQWPATLVQPVGSPLSLECTVEGTSNPNLYWYRQAAGRGLQLLFYSVGIGQISSEVPQNLSASRPQDRQFILSSKKLLLSDSGFYLCAWSDRGGSPLHFGNGTRLTVT.

The chain carries TRBV10-3 and TRBJ1-1, with TRBD1 as a possible D gene (5 bases). V was pared by 2 bases and J by 3 bases, with 7 bases between. CDR1 is ENHRY and CDR2 is SYGVKD in the germline V gene. This CDR3 has 13 amino acids. The CDR3 region has the DNA TGTGCCATCAGTGAGCCGGGGGACACTGAAGCTTTCTTT. Its translation is CAISEPGDTEAFF.

The chain uses TRBV28 and TRBJ1-5, with D perhaps matching TRBD1 (6 bases). V was shortened by 6 bases and J by 2 bases, with 14 bases between the two germline ends. Germline CDR1 reads MDHEN; CDR2 reads SYDVKM. CDR3 size: 15 residues. CDR3 region: CASSSRQVGNQPQHF. The CDR3 nucleotides are TGTGCCAGCAGCTCTCGACAGGTCGGCAATCAGCCCCAGCATTTT.

The rearrangement joins TRBV14 to TRBJ1-3, with a possible D match to TRBD1 (6 bases). CDR1 and CDR2 (germline): SGHDN, FVKESK. The CDR3 runs to 14 residues. Trimming cost V 1 base and J 5 bases, with 9 bases left between them. This chain's CDR3 is CASSQGGQRNTIYF. CDR3 DNA sequence: TGTGCCAGCAGCCAAGGAGGACAGCGAAACACCATATATTTT. The variable domain in full, with the rest retrieved from reference TRBV14 and TRBJ1-3, is EAGVTQFPSHSVIEKGQTVTLRCDPISGHDNLYWYRRVMGKEIKFLLHFVKESKQDESGMPNNRFLAERTGGTYSTLKVQPAELEDSGVYFCASSQGGQRNTIYFGEGSWLTVV.

The chain combines TRBV6-6 with TRBJ2-7, with TRBD1 matching over 7 bases. Germline V gene sequence: CDR1 MNHNY, CDR2 SVGAGI (reference sequence). The trim removed 0 bases at V and 4 bases at J, leaving 3 bases unmatched. The CDR3 runs 14 residues. The CDR3 spells CASSYSYRGYEQYF. For the CDR3, the DNA is TGTGCCAGCAGTTACTCGTACAGGGGTTACGAGCAGTACTTC.

The chain links TRBV18 to TRBJ2-3, with D possibly TRBD1 on 5 matching bases. The CDR3 is 11 residues long. Trimming cost V 3 bases and J 9 bases, with 7 bases left between them. Germline assignment: CDR1 KGHSH and CDR2 LQKENI. CDR3 sequence: CASSPDKTQYF. The CDR3, as DNA: TGTGCCAGCTCACCGGACAAGACGCAGTATTTT.

The chain is built from TRBV4-2 and TRBJ2-7; 9 nucleotides align to TRBD2. Germline V gives CDR1 LGHNA, CDR2 YNFKEQ. This CDR3 contains 15 residues. Trimming removed 4 bases from V and 6 bases from J; junction bases left unmatched: 10. The CDR3: CASSPRLAGAGEQYF. Here the CDR3 DNA reads TGTGCCAGCAGCCCCCGATTAGCGGGAGCGGGCGAGCAGTACTTC.

The V and J genes are TRBV7-9 and TRBJ2-7; 8 bases fit TRBD1. This CDR3 region has 15 residues. Germline V gene lookup returns CDR1 SEHNR and CDR2 FQNEAQ (reference sequence). V was clipped by 5 bases and J by 0 bases; unmatched bases: 6. In DNA form, the CDR3 reads TGTGCCAGCAGCATTGGGGACAGGAGCTCCTACGAGCAGTACTTC. It codes for CASSIGDRSSYEQYF.

This rearrangement joins TRBV10-1 to TRBJ2-7; 9 nucleotides line up with TRBD1. Germline V lookup: CDR1 WNHNN, CDR2 SYGVQD (reference sequence). V was pared by 3 bases and J by 6 bases, with 6 bases of the junction left unmatched. The CDR3 contains 14 residues. The CDR3 sequence: CASSDGTGSGEQYF. CDR3 in DNA: TGCGCCAGCAGTGATGGGACAGGGTCGGGCGAGCAGTACTTC.

This chain links TRBV30 with TRBJ1-2; D possibly corresponds to TRBD1 (6 bases). V was cut by 4 bases and J by 12 bases, with 15 bases left in between. The V gene's germline CDR1 is GTSNPN and CDR2 SVGIG (reference sequence). The CDR3 has 11 residues. CDR3 DNA: TGTGCCTGGAAAACGTACAGGGACCACACCTTC. Protein sequence: CAWKTYRDHTF.

In DNA, the CDR3 is TGTGCCAGTAAAAAGGCGGGGGATTCGGGCAATCAGCCCCAGCATTTT. Encoded protein: CASKKAGDSGNQPQHF. V usage is TRBV19 and J usage is TRBJ1-5; a weak D match, TRBD1 (5 bases). CDR1 is LNHDA and CDR2 is SQIVND in the germline V gene (reference sequence). The CDR3 has 16 amino acids. Trimming pared 7 bases from V and 2 bases from J, leaving 18 bases between.

The gene calls are TRBV5-6 and TRBJ2-1; D perhaps matches TRBD2 (5 bases). CDR3 size: 15 residues. CDR1 and CDR2 from the germline V gene are SGHDT and YYEEEE. Trimming left V 0 bases short and J 2 bases short, with 9 bases between. For the CDR3, the DNA is TGTGCCAGCAGCTTGGCGGGGTATCCCTACAATGAGCAGTTCTTC. Translation: CASSLAGYPYNEQFF.

This clone was seen once. The chain links TRBV18 to TRBJ2-4, with D possibly being TRBD1 (7 bases). The CDR3 contains 17 residues. Trimming left V 3 bases short and J 2 bases short, with 17 bases between. Per germline, CDR1 KGHSH and CDR2 LQKENI. CDR3 amino acids: CASSPPQGGFTKNIQYF. DNA of the CDR3: TGTGCCAGCTCACCCCCCCAGGGGGGTTTTACCAAAAACATTCAGTACTTC.

The V call is TRBV19, the J call TRBJ1-5; D unresolved. CDR3 length equals 13 residues. V lost 4 bases, J lost 6 bases, and 10 bases lay in between. The V gene's germline CDR1 is LNHDA and CDR2 SQIVND (reference sequence). Here the CDR3 DNA reads TGTGCCAGTAGTACCTTGCTAGGTCAGCCCCAGCATTTT. It translates to CASSTLLGQPQHF.

The chain uses TRBV25-1 and TRBJ1-4; D is possibly TRBD1 (6 bases). Germline lookup yields CDR1 MGHDK and CDR2 SYGVNS. Trimming pared 6 bases from V and 0 bases from J, leaving 11 bases between. The CDR3 is made up of 15 amino acids. As DNA, the CDR3 is TGTGCCAGCAGCGTACAGGGTGCAACTAATGAAAAACTGTTTTTT. Translating it yields CASSVQGATNEKLFF. The full variable domain, rest sourced from reference TRBV25-1 and TRBJ1-4, is EADIYQTPRYLVIGTGKKITLECSQTMGHDKMYWYQQDPGMELHLIHYSYGVNSTEKGDLSSESTVSRIRTEHFPLTLESARPSHTSQYLCASSVQGATNEKLFFGSGTQLSVL.

The chain employs TRBV23-1 and TRBJ2-2; weak D call: TRBD2 (5 bases). TRBV23-1 has ORF status, its function being uncertain. This CDR3 contains 16 residues. V was pared by 3 bases and J by 3 bases, with 14 bases between. The CDR3 reads CASSHYDEGYTGELFF. The DNA of the CDR3 is TGCGCCAGCAGTCACTATGACGAGGGTTACACCGGGGAGCTGTTTTTT.

The V and J genes are TRBV30 and TRBJ1-1; 7 nucleotides agree with TRBD1. Germline V gene data show CDR1 as GTSNPN and CDR2 as SVGIG (reference sequence). CDR3 size: 11 residues. V dropped 7 bases and J dropped 10; count of bases not matched to a gene: 9. DNA for the CDR3: TGTGCCTCCCCTATTGGGACAGTAGCTTTCTTT. This gives the protein CASPIGTVAFF.

This chain links TRBV4-1 with TRBJ1-5; the match to TRBD1 covers 8 bases. Germline V gene lookup returns CDR1 MGHRA and CDR2 YSYEKL. This CDR3 is 16 amino acids long. V was pared by 0 bases and J by 3 bases, with 4 bases of the junction left unmatched. Here the CDR3 reads CASSQEDRGTNQPQHF. Here the CDR3 DNA reads TGCGCCAGCAGCCAAGAAGACAGGGGCACCAATCAGCCCCAGCATTTT.

The V gene is TRBV28, the J gene TRBJ1-2, with 11 bases fitting TRBD1. V shed 7 bases and J 4 bases; nucleotides not matched to a gene: 5. Germline-derived CDR1 and CDR2 are MDHEN and SYDVKM. The CDR3 covers 14 residues. CDR3 in DNA: TGTGCCAGCACCTCGGGACAGGGGGTCTATGGCTACACCTTC. It specifies CASTSGQGVYGYTF.

The rearrangement links TRBV5-1 to TRBJ2-3; 9 bases line up with TRBD2. The trim removed 0 bases at V and 1 base at J, leaving 3 bases unmatched. This CDR3 spans 16 amino acids. Germline CDR1 reads SGHRS; CDR2 reads YFSETQ. The CDR3, as DNA: TGCGCCAGCAGCTTGGGAGCGGGAGGTGGCACAGATACGCAGTATTTT. Translated, it gives CASSLGAGGGTDTQYF.

V is TRBV6-1 and J is TRBJ1-1; tentatively, D is TRBD1 (5 bases). The length of the CDR3 is 16 residues. Germline CDR1 reads MNHNS; CDR2 reads SASEGT. Trimming took 2 bases from V and 2 from J, leaving 15 bases between them. CDR3 region: CASSELGGEINTEAFF. The CDR3 DNA reads as TGTGCCAGCAGTGAACTCGGGGGGGAAATAAACACTGAAGCTTTCTTT.